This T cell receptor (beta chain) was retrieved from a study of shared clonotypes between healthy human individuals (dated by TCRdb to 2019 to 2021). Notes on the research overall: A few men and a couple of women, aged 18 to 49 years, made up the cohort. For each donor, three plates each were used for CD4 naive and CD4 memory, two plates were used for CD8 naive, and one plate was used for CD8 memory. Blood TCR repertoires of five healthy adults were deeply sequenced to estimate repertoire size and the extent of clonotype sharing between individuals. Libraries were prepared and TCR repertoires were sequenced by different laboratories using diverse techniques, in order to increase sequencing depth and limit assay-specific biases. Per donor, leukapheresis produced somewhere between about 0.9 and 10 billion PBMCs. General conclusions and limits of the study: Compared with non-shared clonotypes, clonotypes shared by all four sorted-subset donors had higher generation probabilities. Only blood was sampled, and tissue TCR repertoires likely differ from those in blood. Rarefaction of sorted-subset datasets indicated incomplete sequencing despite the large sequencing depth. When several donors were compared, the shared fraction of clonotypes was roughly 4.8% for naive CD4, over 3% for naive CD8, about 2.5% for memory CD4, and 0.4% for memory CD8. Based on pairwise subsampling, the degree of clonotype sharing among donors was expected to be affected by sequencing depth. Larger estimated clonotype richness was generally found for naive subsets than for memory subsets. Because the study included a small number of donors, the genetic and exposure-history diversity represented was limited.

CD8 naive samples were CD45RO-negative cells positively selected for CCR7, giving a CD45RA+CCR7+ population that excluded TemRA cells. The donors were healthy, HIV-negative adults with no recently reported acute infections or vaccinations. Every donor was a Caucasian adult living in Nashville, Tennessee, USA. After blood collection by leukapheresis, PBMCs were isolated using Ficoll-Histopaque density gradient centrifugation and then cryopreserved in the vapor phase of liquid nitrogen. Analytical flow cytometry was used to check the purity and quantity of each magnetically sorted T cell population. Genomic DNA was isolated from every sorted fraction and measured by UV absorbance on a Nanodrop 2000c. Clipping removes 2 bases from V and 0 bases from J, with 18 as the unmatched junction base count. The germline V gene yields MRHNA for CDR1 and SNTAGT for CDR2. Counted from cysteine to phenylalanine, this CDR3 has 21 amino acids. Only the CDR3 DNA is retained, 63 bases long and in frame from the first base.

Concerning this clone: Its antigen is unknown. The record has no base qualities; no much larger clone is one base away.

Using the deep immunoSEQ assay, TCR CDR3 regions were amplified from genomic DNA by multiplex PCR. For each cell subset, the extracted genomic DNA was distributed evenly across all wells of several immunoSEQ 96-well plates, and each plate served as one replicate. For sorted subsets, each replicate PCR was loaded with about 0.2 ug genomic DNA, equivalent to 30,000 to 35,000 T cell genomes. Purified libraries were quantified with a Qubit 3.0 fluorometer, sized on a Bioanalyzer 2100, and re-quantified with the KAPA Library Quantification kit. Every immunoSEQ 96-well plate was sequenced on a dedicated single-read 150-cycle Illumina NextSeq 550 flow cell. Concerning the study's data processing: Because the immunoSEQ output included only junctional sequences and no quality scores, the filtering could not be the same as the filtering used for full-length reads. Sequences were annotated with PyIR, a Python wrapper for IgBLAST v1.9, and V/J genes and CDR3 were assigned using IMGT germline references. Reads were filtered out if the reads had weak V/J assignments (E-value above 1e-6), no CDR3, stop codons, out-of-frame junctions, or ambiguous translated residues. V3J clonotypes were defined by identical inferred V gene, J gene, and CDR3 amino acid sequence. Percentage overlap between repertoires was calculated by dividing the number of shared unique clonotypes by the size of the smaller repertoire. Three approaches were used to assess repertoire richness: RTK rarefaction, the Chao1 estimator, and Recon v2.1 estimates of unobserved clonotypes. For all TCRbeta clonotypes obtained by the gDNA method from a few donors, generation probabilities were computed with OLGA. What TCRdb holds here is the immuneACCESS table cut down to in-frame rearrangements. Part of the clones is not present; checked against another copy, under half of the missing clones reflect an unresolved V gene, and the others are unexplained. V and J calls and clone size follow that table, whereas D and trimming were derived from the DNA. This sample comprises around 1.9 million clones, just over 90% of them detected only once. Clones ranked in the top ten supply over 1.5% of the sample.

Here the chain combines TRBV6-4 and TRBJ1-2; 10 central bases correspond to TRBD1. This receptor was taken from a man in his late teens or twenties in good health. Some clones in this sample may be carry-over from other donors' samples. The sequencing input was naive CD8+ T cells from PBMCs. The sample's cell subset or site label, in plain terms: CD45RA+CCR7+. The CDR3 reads CASSDNKGQGPKRIANYGYTF. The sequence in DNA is TGTGCCAGCAGTGACAATAAGGGACAGGGGCCGAAACGAATAGCTAACTATGGCTACACCTTC.